The T cell receptor beta chain described here comes from a study of cytomegalovirus exposure and HLA in healthy donors. Study-wide context: From donors who were HLA-typed, an early data release held 75 million to 85 million unique TCRs. Study outcomes and limitations: Despite most TCR sequences being rare, some public TCRs occurred in many donors.

Unmatched junction bases numbered 3, after V lost 5 bases and J lost 0 bases. CDR3 size: 14 residues. Germline assignment: CDR1 SEHNR and CDR2 FQNEAQ (reference sequence). Details on this clone: Its antigen remains unknown. Additional DNA sequences in this sample encode the identical CDR3.

The PCR made use of 60 Vbeta and 13 Jbeta primers. The protocol was immunoSEQ multiplex PCR, while the TCRdb copy is restricted to in-frame clones and leaves out a portion. The sample yields about 200,000 clones, approximately 85% seen once. Input material: PBMCs. This clonotype originated in a woman between 45 and 65 years old in good health and CMV-seronegative. The chain recombines TRBV7-9 with TRBJ2-7, with 8 bases identical to TRBD1. DNA for the CDR3: TGTGCCAGCAGCCTTACAGGGGGCTCCTACGAGCAGTACTTC. Encoded protein: CASSLTGGSYEQYF.